These 21 T cell receptor beta chains originate from one sample sequenced in a study of PD-1 blockade in mismatch repair-deficient tumors. Assay: immunoSEQ multiplex PCR; the TCRdb copy retains only in-frame clones and omits some. The sample yields under 50,000 clones, around 77% seen once. The sample consisted of PBMCs, taken before pembrolizumab treatment. The receptors originated from an adult with mismatch repair-deficient cancer.

J is TRBJ1-2 and V is TRBV29-1; weak D call: TRBD1 (5 bases). The CDR3 is made up of 11 amino acids. Germline CDR1 SQVTM, CDR2 ANQGSEA. V was shortened by 4 bases and J by 9 bases, with 12 bases between the two germline ends. The CDR3 DNA sequence: TGCAGCGTTGTATCGGGGGAGCGCTACACCTTC. Its translation: CSVVSGERYTF.

The chain carries TRBV5-1 and TRBJ2-3; TRBD2 agrees at 9 bases. CDR3 size: 15 residues. Germline V gives CDR1 SGHRS, CDR2 YFSETQ. V dropped 2 bases and J dropped 0; count of bases not matched to a gene: 1. CDR3 region: CASSLAGGSTDTQYF. Here the CDR3 DNA reads TGCGCCAGCAGCTTAGCGGGAGGTAGCACAGATACGCAGTATTTT.

This clone is a singleton in its sample. This sequence joins TRBV30 and TRBJ1-3; TRBD1 agrees at 7 bases. The V segment lost 1 base and the J segment 4 bases; nucleotides outside the gene matches: 10. The germline CDR1 and CDR2 sequences are GTSNPN and SVGIG (reference sequence). The CDR3 has 16 amino acids. The CDR3 DNA reads TGTGCCTGGAGTGCGACAAGGGGGCGATCCGGAAACACCATATATTTT. As protein: CAWSATRGRSGNTIYF.

The chain has TRBV18 and TRBJ2-1, with 11 bases fitting TRBD2. Losses at the gene ends were 3 bases for V and 7 bases for J; bases not matched to a gene: 5. The CDR3 is made up of 15 amino acids. Germline CDR1 is KGHSH and CDR2 is LQKENI. The DNA of the CDR3 is TGTGCCAGCTCACCGCTTAGCGGGAGGGGGAATGAGCAGTTCTTC. Amino acids: CASSPLSGRGNEQFF.

This clone has only a few counts. The chain carries TRBV5-8 and TRBJ1-5; D not resolved. V lost 2 bases and J 3 bases, leaving 12 bases between the germline ends. The germline gives CDR1 SGHTS, CDR2 YDEGEE. The CDR3 has 15 amino acids. Written as DNA, the CDR3 is TGTGCCAGCAGCTTTCACCGTACGCTCAATCAGCCCCAGCATTTT. It codes for CASSFHRTLNQPQHF.

This clone occurred once. This chain joins TRBV14 and TRBJ2-3; D remains ambiguous. This CDR3 spans 15 amino acids. Germline assignment: CDR1 SGHDN and CDR2 FVKESK. V lost 1 base and J 0 bases, leaving 8 bases between the germline ends. The CDR3 DNA reads TGTGCCAGCAGCCAAGCCCGGCCCAGCACAGATACGCAGTATTTT. Residues: CASSQARPSTDTQYF.

The chain carries TRBV5-4 and TRBJ2-3, with 7 bases aligning to TRBD2. Germline lookup yields CDR1 SGHNT and CDR2 YYREEE (reference sequence). With V trimmed by 2 bases and J by 4 bases, 7 bases remained unmatched. The CDR3 length is 15 residues. The CDR3 region has the DNA TGTGCCAGCAGCTTCGGGGGAGGGAGGGCAGATACGCAGTATTTT. This translates into CASSFGGGRADTQYF.

The chain employs TRBV6-1 and TRBJ2-1, with D possibly matching TRBD1 (5 bases). Germline loops: CDR1 MNHNS, CDR2 SASEGT. V dropped 2 bases and J dropped 3 bases, with 11 bases sitting between them. The CDR3 runs to 15 residues. CDR3 nucleotide sequence: TGTGCCAGCAGTGAACTGGGGCCATTCTACAATGAGCAGTTCTTC. This encodes CASSELGPFYNEQFF.

This chain connects TRBV6-1 to TRBJ2-7; maybe TRBD2 (6 bases). V was pared by 8 bases and J by 2 bases, with 19 bases between. CDR3 length equals 15 residues. Looked up from germline, CDR1 is MNHNS and CDR2 is SASEGT. The CDR3 DNA sequence: TGTGCCAGCGCCGAAAGTGGACGGGAGACCTACGAGCAGTACTTC. Encoded protein: CASAESGRETYEQYF.

The genes are TRBV29-1 and TRBJ1-1; 7 bases are a match to TRBD1. V gave up 8 bases and J gave up 5 bases; unmatched junction bases: 5. CDR3 length equals 11 residues. Germline CDR1 reads SQVTM; CDR2 reads ANQGSEA. The CDR3 loop reads CSPGRGTEAFF. Here the CDR3 DNA reads TGCAGCCCCGGCAGGGGGACTGAAGCTTTCTTT.

By proportion, this clone is medium-sized. Other DNA sequences within the sample encode an identical CDR3. The gene calls are TRBV11-1 and TRBJ1-2; weak D call: TRBD1 (5 bases). The ends were cut back, 5 bases at V and 8 bases at J, with 18 bases in the middle. Germline V gene lookup returns CDR1 SGHAT and CDR2 FQDESV (reference sequence). The CDR3 contains 14 residues. The DNA of the CDR3 is TGTGCCAGCAGCCTGTCAGGCGGGGGGAGCGGCTACACCTTC. As protein: CASSLSGGGSGYTF.

The rearrangement joins TRBV29-1 to TRBJ2-1; D may be TRBD2 (5 bases). The V gene lost 3 bases and the J gene lost 2 bases, with 11 bases spanning the gap. The CDR3 is made up of 14 amino acids. Germline V lookup: CDR1 SQVTM, CDR2 ANQGSEA. CDR3 DNA: TGCAGCGTTGATTCGGGAATAGCCTACAATGAGCAGTTCTTC. This codes for CSVDSGIAYNEQFF.

This clone has a handful of counts. The chain combines TRBV6-5 with TRBJ2-7, with a weak D call TRBD2 (5 bases). Trimming pared 10 bases from V and 3 bases from J, leaving 7 bases between. The V gene's germline CDR1 is MNHEY and CDR2 SVGAGI. The CDR3 consists of 10 residues. Written as DNA, the CDR3 is TGTGCCACCGGGAACTACGAGCAGTACTTC. Its translation: CATGNYEQYF.

This clone was picked up one time. Here the CDR3 reads CASSEAVGQGTNIQYF. The CDR3 DNA follows: TGTGCCAGCAGTGAAGCGGTAGGACAGGGTACAAACATTCAGTACTTC. V is TRBV6-1 and J is TRBJ2-4, with 8 nucleotides matching TRBD1. The junction had 7 bases not matched to a gene; V was cut back by 0 bases and J by 6 bases. This CDR3 is 16 amino acids long. Germline V gives CDR1 MNHNS, CDR2 SASEGT.

The chain recombines TRBV9 with TRBJ2-3; no clear D gene. CDR3 length: 14 residues. From germline, CDR1 is SGDLS and CDR2 YYNGEE. With 2 bases removed from V and 1 base from J, the gap between germline ends came to 8 bases. In DNA, the CDR3 is TGTGCCAGCAGCGTCTTCGGGCGCACAGATACGCAGTATTTT. This gives the protein CASSVFGRTDTQYF.

The chain links TRBV6-1 to TRBJ2-3; D ambiguous. Germline CDR1 is MNHNS and CDR2 is SASEGT. CDR3 length: 13 amino acids. The germline V and J ends were trimmed by 7 bases and 0 bases, with 8 bases remaining between them. The CDR3 nucleotides are TGTGCCAGCATCCCAGGTAGCACAGATACGCAGTATTTT. Translated, it gives CASIPGSTDTQYF.

By its share, this clone is medium-sized. The J gene is TRBJ1-1, the V gene TRBV7-6; D unresolved. Germline values: CDR1 SGHVS, CDR2 FNYEAQ. The CDR3 is 12 amino acids. The germline V and J ends were trimmed by 7 bases and 0 bases, with 6 bases remaining between them. CDR3 sequence reads: CASTLLNTEAFF. The CDR3 nucleotides read TGTGCCAGCACCCTCTTGAACACTGAAGCTTTCTTT. Looking up the rest from reference TRBV7-6 and TRBJ1-1 gives the full variable domain: GAGVSQSPRYKVTKRGQDVALRCDPISGHVSLYWYRQALGQGPEFLTYFNYEAQQDKSGLPNDRFSAERPEGSISTLTIQRTEQRDSAMYRCASTLLNTEAFFGQGTRLTVV.

V gene TRBV27 combines with J gene TRBJ2-1; 11 positions agree with TRBD2. V trimming: 4 bases; J trimming: 8 bases; junction bases outside the gene matches: 13. This CDR3 contains 17 residues. In germline, CDR1 is MNHEY, CDR2 SMNVEV (reference sequence). The CDR3 bases are TGTGCCAGCAGTTCCACAACTTTAGCGGGAGGGCAGGATGAGCAGTTCTTC. Amino acids: CASSSTTLAGGQDEQFF.

This clone came up once. The rearrangement uses TRBV4-2 and TRBJ1-2; no reliable D call. Germline CDR1 and CDR2: LGHNA and YNFKEQ. V lost 1 base and J lost 3, with 12 bases in between. The CDR3 spans 15 residues. The CDR3 is CASSQVSGGHYGYTF. CDR3 DNA sequence: TGTGCCAGCAGCCAAGTCTCCGGCGGCCACTATGGCTACACCTTC.

The chain carries TRBV13 and TRBJ2-2, with D perhaps TRBD1 or TRBD2 (6 bases each). CDR1 is PRHDT, CDR2 FYEKMQ, per germline (reference sequence). This CDR3 comprises 15 residues. V lost 3 bases and J lost 7, with 15 bases in between. The CDR3 nucleotides are TGTGCCAGCAGCTTCGGCGAGGGGGGTGACGGGGAGCTGTTTTTT. Protein: CASSFGEGGDGELFF.

This chain uses TRBV11-2 with TRBJ2-4, with D perhaps TRBD1 (6 bases). The CDR3 sequence is 17 residues long. Germline CDR1 and CDR2: SGHAT and FQNNGV. Trimming cost V 3 bases and J 2 bases, with 17 bases left between them. The CDR3 protein is CASSFVGQTSPKNIQYF. DNA of the CDR3: TGTGCCAGCAGCTTCGTTGGACAGACGTCACCCAAAAACATTCAGTACTTC.